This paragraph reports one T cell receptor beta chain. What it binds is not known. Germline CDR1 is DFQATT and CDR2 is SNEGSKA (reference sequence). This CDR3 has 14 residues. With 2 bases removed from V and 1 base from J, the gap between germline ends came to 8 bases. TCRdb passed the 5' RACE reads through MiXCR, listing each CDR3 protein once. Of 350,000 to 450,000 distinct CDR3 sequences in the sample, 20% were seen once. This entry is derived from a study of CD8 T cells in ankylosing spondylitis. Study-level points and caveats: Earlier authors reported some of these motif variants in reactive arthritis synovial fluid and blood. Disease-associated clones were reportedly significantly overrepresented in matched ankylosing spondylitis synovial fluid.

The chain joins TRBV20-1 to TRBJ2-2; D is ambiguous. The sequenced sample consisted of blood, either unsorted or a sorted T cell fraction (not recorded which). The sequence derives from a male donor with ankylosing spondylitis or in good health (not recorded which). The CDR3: CSARWVMNTGELFF. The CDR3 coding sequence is TGCAGTGCTAGATGGGTAATGAACACCGGGGAGCTGTTTTTT.